This T cell receptor beta chain was recovered during a study of identical twins. Study results and limitations: Twin pairs had excess sharing that was weaker in beta out-of-frame sequences.

TCRdb independently ran MiXCR on the 5' RACE reads; one entry per CDR3 protein. The sample records over 200,000 distinct CDR3 sequences, 6.5% to 8% being singletons. This clonotype showed up just a few times. The antigen is unknown. J was trimmed by 3 bases and V by 4 bases; bases with no gene match: 7. There are 16 residues in the CDR3. Germline CDR1 and CDR2: MNHEY and SMNVEV (reference sequence). This sample also appeared in a second study, on T cells expressing NK-cell markers. That work adds: Sorting in several experiments was restricted by an anti-gamma-delta TCR antibody to alpha-beta TCR T cells. Also leading the CD3+CD56-NKG2C+ fraction in a handful of donors were these clonotypes.

The sample consisted of CD8+ T cells sorted from blood. The chain links TRBV27 to TRBJ2-7, with TRBD2 matching 12 bases. The source is a woman under 30 in good health. This chain's CDR3 is CASSYLAGGQVYEQYF. CDR3 coding DNA: TGTGCCAGCAGTTATCTAGCGGGAGGGCAGGTCTACGAGCAGTACTTC.